This section outlines one T cell receptor (beta chain) sequence together with its context. This clonotype was picked up many times. The clone's antigen remains unknown. There are no base qualities to consult, and no much larger clone falls within one base. The data stem from a study of T cells in Graves' hyperthyroidism and ophthalmopathy (dated 2019 in TCRdb). General notes on the study: Peripheral blood was collected at initial diagnosis, before any treatment. TCR V-J signatures able to tell the groups apart were searched for in a discovery cohort of some 100 patients, of whom around 42 had Graves' ophthalmopathy and under 65 had stable Graves' hyperthyroidism. Whether ophthalmopathy could be predicted prospectively was tested in an independent validation cohort made up of about 18 hyperthyroidism patients plus 17 patients who later progressed to ophthalmopathy. For training and testing, the 80 to 100 patients in the discovery cohort were randomly divided in a 7:3 ratio. In about six Graves' hyperthyroidism patients, the study also compared T-cell repertoires from thyroid tissue with T-cell repertoires from blood. After blood sampling, hyperthyroidism patients were treated with methimazole at a starting dose of 30 mg daily, and ophthalmopathy patients were treated with high-dose intravenous methylprednisolone. The paper describes TCR Vbeta CDR3 sequencing of about 140 peripheral blood samples, made up of about 40 ophthalmopathy patients, more than 70 hyperthyroidism patients and 17 progressor patients.

Findings and caveats that apply to the study as a whole: In validation, the model predicted progression to ophthalmopathy with over 65% sensitivity and less than 80% specificity, a median of 6.5 months before onset. Sample size was not statistically predetermined, and blinding of investigators to group allocation was not performed. In cross-validation, a model built on a 13 V-J signature told ophthalmopathy apart from stable hyperthyroidism with under 90% sensitivity and about 81% specificity, and in testing the same model reached 80%/75%. Most expanded thyroid clonotypes (frequency above 0.001) were also detected in blood, suggesting blood repertoires may reflect thyroid immune responses.

A patient counted as having stable Graves' hyperthyroidism if no progression to ophthalmopathy occurred over 18 months of follow-up. Hyperthyroidism patients were aged 18 to 65 years and newly diagnosed, with disease duration of less than 2 months. The study excluded patients with uncontrolled infections, other autoimmune diseases, pregnancy or lactation. Clinical symptoms, serum thyroxine and TRAb, thyroid ultrasound, and orbital computed tomography formed the basis for the diagnoses. Ficoll-Paque density gradient centrifugation was used to isolate PBMCs from approximately 10 ml of fresh peripheral blood. Total RNA was extracted using Trizol reagent, and RNA quality was assessed on an Agilent 2100 Bioanalyzer. The TCR beta CDR3 regions were amplified from the RNA transcripts. The first round of RT-PCR for the TCR CDR3 was performed with the HTBI primer set and the Qiagen OneStep RT-PCR kit. Libraries were constructed in a second round of multiplex PCR, after which size selection and purification were performed. Paired-end sequencing of the libraries was performed with 100 bp reads on an Illumina HiSeq2000. As for the original processing: Raw data were processed with SOAPnuke, discarding reads with adapters, uncalled bases, mean Phred below 15, or no exact constant-primer or identifier match. High-quality paired reads were merged using COPE v1.2.5, and each unique nucleotide sequence was defined as a clonotype. Clonotypes were aligned to IMGT TRBV, TRBD and TRBJ reference segments using MiTCR v1.1. The analysis included only V-J combinations with a frequency above 0.0001, which together covered more than 98% of the repertoires. A TCS score was defined as the ratio of F50 (clonal expansion) to E x V (chaos), with BLOSUM62-based TCRdist applied between CDR3 peptides within each V-J. Welch's t-statistics and random forest reduced around 510 V-J features to roughly 13, which were used in a naive Bayes classifier (R e1071). TCRdb reran the public reads through fastp at Q25 and MiXCR, keeping productive beta chains. CDR3 protein sequences are deduplicated, and each keeps its most common genes and DNA. These V and J calls rely on TCRdb rather than the paper's analysis. For this sample there are around 350,000 distinct CDR3 sequences; roughly an eighth appear just once. Of the sample, around a tenth falls within the top ten clones.

Measured from the cysteine to the phenylalanine, the CDR3 is 13 residues long. CDR3 DNA is the only sequence kept; it has 39 bases, read in frame from the first base. The germline V gene (reference sequence) specifies MNHEY as CDR1 and SMNVEV as CDR2. V loses 3 bases, J loses 7 bases, and the germline ends lie 10 bases apart. Specimen: blood. The chain is encoded by TRBV27 joined to TRBJ2-1, with the D gene not clear enough to name. This TCR was recovered from a woman aged 18-29 years with Graves' hyperthyroidism. The nucleotide sequence is given as TGTGCCAGCAGTTTCCCCCCTGGGAATGAGCAGTTCTTC. Translated, this is CASSFPPGNEQFF.